The 6 T cell receptor beta chains below all came from one sample that was sequenced in a study of blood T cell repertoires in COVID-19. Only in-frame clones appear in the TCRdb table, and some are missing; sequencing was by immunoSEQ multiplex PCR. The sample lists about 120,000 clones; almost 85% were seen once. The specimen sequenced was peripheral blood. Receptor source: a man aged 70 or older with active or convalescent COVID-19.

The chain links TRBV6-1 to TRBJ2-3, with D perhaps matching TRBD2 (5 bases). The ends were cut back, 2 bases at V and 4 bases at J, with 10 bases in the middle. The CDR3 covers 14 residues. Germline CDR1 and CDR2: MNHNS and SASEGT. This chain's CDR3 is CASSERQRADTQYF. For the CDR3, the DNA is TGTGCCAGCAGTGAACGGCAGAGGGCAGATACGCAGTATTTT.

In the case of this clone: A single base separates this from a much larger clone, so it may be a read error. Other nucleotide sequences from this sample produce the same CDR3. The CDR3 protein is CASSLQGNTEAFF. The CDR3 DNA follows: TGTGCCAGCAGCCTACAGGGGAACACTGAAGCTTTCTTT. The V call is TRBV12-3 or TRBV12-4, the J call TRBJ1-1, with TRBD1 as a possible D gene (6 bases). This CDR3 has 13 amino acids. The V end was cut by 6 bases, the J end by 1 base, with 9 bases between.

The count of this clone is one. J is TRBJ1-3 and V is TRBV5-5; possibly TRBD1 for D (6 bases). Between the trimmed V and J ends, which lost 0 bases and 7 bases, there was a span of 17 bases. The CDR3 length is 16 residues. CDR1 SGHKS and CDR2 YYEKEE come from the germline V gene (reference sequence). The CDR3 sequence: CASSLEGGPGRNTIYF. The DNA for the CDR3 is TGTGCCAGCAGCTTGGAGGGGGGGCCCGGACGGAACACCATATATTTT. The full variable domain, rest sourced from reference TRBV5-5 and TRBJ1-3, is DAGVTQSPTHLIKTRGQQVTLRCSPISGHKSVSWYQQVLGQGPQFIFQYYEKEERGRGNFPDRFSARQFPNYSSELNVNALLLGDSALYLCASSLEGGPGRNTIYFGEGSWLTVV.

The genes are TRBV6-2 or TRBV6-3 and TRBJ1-5, with TRBD1 matching over 7 bases. The CDR3 is made up of 15 amino acids. With 1 base clipped from V and 2 bases from J, the junction kept 2 bases outside the gene matches. Per the germline V gene, CDR1 is MNHEY and CDR2 is SVGEGT. The CDR3 nucleotides are TGTGCCAGCAGTTACTTCGGGACAGGCAATCAGCCCCAGCATTTT. Residues: CASSYFGTGNQPQHF.

CDR3 region: CASSSGQGGSGKLFF. The CDR3 DNA follows: TGTGCCAGCAGTTCCGGACAGGGTGGATCGGGAAAACTGTTTTTT. This chain links TRBV28 with TRBJ1-4; TRBD1 matches 8 bases. After removal of 4 bases from V and 10 bases from J, the junction contained 11 bases not matched to a gene. CDR1 and CDR2 from the germline V gene are MDHEN and SYDVKM. The CDR3 length is 15 residues. The variable domain in full, completed from reference TRBV28 and TRBJ1-4, reads DVKVTQSSRYLVKRTGEKVFLECVQDMDHENMFWYRQDPGLGLRLIYFSYDVKMKEKGDIPEGYSVSREKKERFSLILESASTNQTSMYLCASSSGQGGSGKLFFGSGTQLSVL.

For the CDR3, the DNA is TGTGCCAGCAGCCAAGAGACGACATACCGTCCGAAAGGATATGGCTACACCTTC. It encodes CASSQETTYRPKGYGYTF. This chain uses TRBV4-2 with TRBJ1-2; unclear D gene. Germline-derived CDR1 and CDR2 are LGHNA and YNFKEQ. This CDR3 is 18 amino acids long. V was cut by 0 bases and J by 5 bases, with 22 bases left in between.